This TCR beta chain was identified during a study of shared clonotypes between healthy human individuals. Generated by immunoSEQ multiplex PCR, the TCRdb table keeps only in-frame clones and is missing some. The table lists millions of clones, about 95% of them singletons, with around 1.1% in the top ten. Only CD45RO-negative cells positively selected for CCR7 counted as naive CD8 cells, so terminally differentiated effector memory CD45RA+ cells were excluded. Germline-derived CDR1 and CDR2 are MNHNS and SASEGT. The V end lost 4 bases, the J end lost 1 base, and 14 bases lay between the germline ends. The CDR3 spans 16 residues.

The receptor's source is a man aged 18 to 30 in good health. The J gene is TRBJ1-5, the V gene TRBV6-1, with D unclear. Material for sequencing was naive CD8+ T cells sorted from blood. The CDR3 loop reads CASSVHGVLSNQPQHF. CDR3 bases: TGTGCCAGCAGTGTCCACGGGGTACTCAGCAATCAGCCCCAGCATTTT.